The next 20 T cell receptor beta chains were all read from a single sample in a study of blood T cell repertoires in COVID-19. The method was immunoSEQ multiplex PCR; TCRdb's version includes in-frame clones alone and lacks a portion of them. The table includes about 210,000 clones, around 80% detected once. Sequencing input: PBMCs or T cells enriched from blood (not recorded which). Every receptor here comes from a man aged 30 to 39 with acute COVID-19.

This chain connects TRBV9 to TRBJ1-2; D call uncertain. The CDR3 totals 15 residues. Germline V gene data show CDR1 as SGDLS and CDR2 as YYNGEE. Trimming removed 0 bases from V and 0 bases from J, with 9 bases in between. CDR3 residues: CASSVVGGSNYGYTF. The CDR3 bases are TGTGCCAGCAGCGTAGTCGGCGGATCTAACTATGGCTACACCTTC.

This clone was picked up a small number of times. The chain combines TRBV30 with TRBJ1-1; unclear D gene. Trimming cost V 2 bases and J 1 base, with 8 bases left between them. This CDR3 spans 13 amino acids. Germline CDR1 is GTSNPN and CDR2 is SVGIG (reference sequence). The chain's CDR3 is CAWSTHKNTEAFF. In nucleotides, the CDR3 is TGTGCCTGGAGTACACACAAGAACACTGAAGCTTTCTTT.

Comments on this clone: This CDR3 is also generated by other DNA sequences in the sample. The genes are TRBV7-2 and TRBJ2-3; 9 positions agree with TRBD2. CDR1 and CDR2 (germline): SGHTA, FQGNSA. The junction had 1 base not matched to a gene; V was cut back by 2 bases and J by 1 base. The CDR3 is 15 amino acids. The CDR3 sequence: CASSLSGGRTDTQYF. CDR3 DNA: TGTGCCAGCAGCTTAAGCGGGGGGCGCACAGATACGCAGTATTTT.

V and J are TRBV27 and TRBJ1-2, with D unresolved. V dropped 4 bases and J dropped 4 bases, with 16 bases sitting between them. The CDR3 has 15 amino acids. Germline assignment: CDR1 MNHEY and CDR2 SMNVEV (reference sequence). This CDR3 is CASSSDGGWIYGYTF. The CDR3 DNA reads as TGTGCCAGCAGTTCGGACGGAGGATGGATCTATGGCTACACCTTC.

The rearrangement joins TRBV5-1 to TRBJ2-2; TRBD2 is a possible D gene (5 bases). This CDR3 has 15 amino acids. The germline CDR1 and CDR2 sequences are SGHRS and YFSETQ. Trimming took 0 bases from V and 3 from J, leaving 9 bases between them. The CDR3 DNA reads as TGCGCCAGCAGCTTGGCCCGGGATGACACCGGGGAGCTGTTTTTT. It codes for CASSLARDDTGELFF.

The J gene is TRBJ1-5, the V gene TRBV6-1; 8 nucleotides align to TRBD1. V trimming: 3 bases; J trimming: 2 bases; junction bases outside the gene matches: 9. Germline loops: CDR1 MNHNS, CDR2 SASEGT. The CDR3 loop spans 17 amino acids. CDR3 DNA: TGTGCCAGCAGTGAGGCAGGGGGCGATTGGGGCAATCAGCCCCAGCATTTT. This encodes CASSEAGGDWGNQPQHF.

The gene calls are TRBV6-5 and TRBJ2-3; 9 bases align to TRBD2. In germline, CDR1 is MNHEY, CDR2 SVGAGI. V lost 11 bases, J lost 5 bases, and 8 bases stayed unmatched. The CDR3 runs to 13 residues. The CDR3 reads CASLWRGGDTQYF. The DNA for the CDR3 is TGTGCCTCCTTGTGGCGGGGGGGAGATACGCAGTATTTT.

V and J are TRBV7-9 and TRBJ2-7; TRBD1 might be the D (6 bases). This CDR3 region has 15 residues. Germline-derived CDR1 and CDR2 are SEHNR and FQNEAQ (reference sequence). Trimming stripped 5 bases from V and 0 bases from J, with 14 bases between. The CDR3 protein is CASSQGQLVSYEQYF. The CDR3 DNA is TGTGCCAGCAGCCAAGGACAGCTTGTCTCCTACGAGCAGTACTTC.

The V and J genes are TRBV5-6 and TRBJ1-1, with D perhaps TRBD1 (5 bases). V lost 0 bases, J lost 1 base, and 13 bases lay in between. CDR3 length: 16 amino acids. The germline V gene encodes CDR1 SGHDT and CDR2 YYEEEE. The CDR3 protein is CASSLGDSRANTEAFF. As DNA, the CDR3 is TGTGCCAGCAGCTTGGGAGACAGTCGGGCGAACACTGAAGCTTTCTTT. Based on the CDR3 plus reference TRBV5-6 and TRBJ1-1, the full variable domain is DAGVTQSPTHLIKTRGQQVTLRCSPKSGHDTVSWYQQALGQGPQFIFQYYEEEERQRGNFPDRFSGHQFPNYSSELNVNALLLGDSALYLCASSLGDSRANTEAFFGQGTRLTVV.

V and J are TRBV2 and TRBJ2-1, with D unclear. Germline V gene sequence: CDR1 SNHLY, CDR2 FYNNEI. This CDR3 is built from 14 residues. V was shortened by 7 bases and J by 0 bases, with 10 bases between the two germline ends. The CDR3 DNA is TGTGCCAGCACGGGTCCCAGCTCCTACAATGAGCAGTTCTTC. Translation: CASTGPSSYNEQFF.

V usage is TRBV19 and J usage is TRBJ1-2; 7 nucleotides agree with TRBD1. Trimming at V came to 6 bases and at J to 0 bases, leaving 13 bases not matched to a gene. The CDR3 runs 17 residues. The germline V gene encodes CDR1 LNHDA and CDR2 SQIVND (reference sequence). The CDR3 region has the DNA TGTGCCAGTAGAAGAACAGGGGCTGTAGGCTCTAACTATGGCTACACCTTC. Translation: CASRRTGAVGSNYGYTF.

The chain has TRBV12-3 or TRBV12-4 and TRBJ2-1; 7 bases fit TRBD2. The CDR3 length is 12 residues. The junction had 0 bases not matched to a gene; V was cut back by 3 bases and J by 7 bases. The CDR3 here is CASSLGGNEQFF. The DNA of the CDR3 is TGTGCCAGCAGTTTGGGGGGGAATGAGCAGTTCTTC.

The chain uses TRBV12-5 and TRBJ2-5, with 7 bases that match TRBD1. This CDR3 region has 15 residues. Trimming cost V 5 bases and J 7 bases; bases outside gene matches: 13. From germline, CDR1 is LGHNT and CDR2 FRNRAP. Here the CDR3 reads CASGPDGPAGGTQYF. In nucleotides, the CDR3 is TGTGCTAGTGGTCCCGATGGGCCGGCAGGGGGGACCCAGTACTTC.

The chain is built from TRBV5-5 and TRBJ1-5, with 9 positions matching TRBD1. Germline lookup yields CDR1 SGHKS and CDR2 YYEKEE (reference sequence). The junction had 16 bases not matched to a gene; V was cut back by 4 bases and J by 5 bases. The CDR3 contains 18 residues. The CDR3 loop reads CASSPSFRDRVIDQPQHF. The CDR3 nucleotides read TGTGCCAGCAGCCCGAGCTTCCGGGACAGGGTAATCGATCAGCCCCAGCATTTT. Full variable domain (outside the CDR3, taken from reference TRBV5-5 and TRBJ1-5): DAGVTQSPTHLIKTRGQQVTLRCSPISGHKSVSWYQQVLGQGPQFIFQYYEKEERGRGNFPDRFSARQFPNYSSELNVNALLLGDSALYLCASSPSFRDRVIDQPQHFGDGTRLSIL.

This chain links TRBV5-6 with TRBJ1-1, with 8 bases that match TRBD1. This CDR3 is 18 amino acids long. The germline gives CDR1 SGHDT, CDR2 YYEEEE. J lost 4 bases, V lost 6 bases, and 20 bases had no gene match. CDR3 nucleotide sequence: TGTGCCAGCATCCCCTTTTGGGACAGGAAGAATAGGTCCACTGAAGCTTTCTTT. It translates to CASIPFWDRKNRSTEAFF.

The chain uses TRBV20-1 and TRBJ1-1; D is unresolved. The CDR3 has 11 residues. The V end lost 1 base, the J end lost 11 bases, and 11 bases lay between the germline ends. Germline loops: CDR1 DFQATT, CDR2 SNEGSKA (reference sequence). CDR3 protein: CSARASNRAFF. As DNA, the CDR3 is TGCAGTGCTAGAGCTAGTAATAGGGCTTTCTTT.

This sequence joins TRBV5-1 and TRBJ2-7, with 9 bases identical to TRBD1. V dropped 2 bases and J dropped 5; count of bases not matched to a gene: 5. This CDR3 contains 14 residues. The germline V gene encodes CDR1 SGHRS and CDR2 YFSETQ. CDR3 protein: CASSFSDRGDEQYF. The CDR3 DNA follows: TGCGCCAGCAGCTTCAGTGACAGGGGGGACGAGCAGTACTTC.

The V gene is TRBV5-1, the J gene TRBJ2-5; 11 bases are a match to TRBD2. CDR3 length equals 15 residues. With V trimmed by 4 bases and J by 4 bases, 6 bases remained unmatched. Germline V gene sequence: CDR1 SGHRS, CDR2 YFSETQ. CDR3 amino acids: CASSLSGGARETQYF. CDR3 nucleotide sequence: TGCGCCAGCAGCCTTAGCGGGGGGGCGAGAGAGACCCAGTACTTC.

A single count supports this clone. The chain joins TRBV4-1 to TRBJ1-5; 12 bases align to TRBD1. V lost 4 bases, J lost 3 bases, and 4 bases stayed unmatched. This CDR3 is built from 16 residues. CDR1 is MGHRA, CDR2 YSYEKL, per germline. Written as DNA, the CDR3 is TGCGCCAGCAGCCTAGGGACAGGGGGCGTCAATCAGCCCCAGCATTTT. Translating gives CASSLGTGGVNQPQHF.

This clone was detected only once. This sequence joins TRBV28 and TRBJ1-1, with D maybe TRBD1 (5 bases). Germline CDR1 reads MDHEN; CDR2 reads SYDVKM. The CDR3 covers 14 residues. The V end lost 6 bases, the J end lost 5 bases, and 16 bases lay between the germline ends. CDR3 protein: CASSPNPGWTEAFF. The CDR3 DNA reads TGTGCCAGCAGCCCTAACCCAGGGTGGACTGAAGCTTTCTTT.